Listed below are T cell receptor beta chains from one sample, sequenced in a study of blood T cells in healthy people across ages. TCRdb redid the calling of the 5' RACE reads with MiXCR, one entry per CDR3 protein. This table has approximately 1.5 million distinct CDR3 sequences, approximately 32% appearing once. Sequencing was carried out using blood. These receptors all stem from a young woman in good health. Each CDR3 is given with its conserved first and last residue. A D gene is named only where the DNA matches it firmly. Only some rows state a clone size, as once, few, many or a class for expanded clones.

size	D	V	J	DNA	CDR3
NA	NA	TRBV20-1	TRBJ1-1	TGCAGTGCCAGGCCAGGGACCTCGAACACTGAAGCTTTCTTT	CSARPGTSNTEAFF
NA	NA	TRBV28	TRBJ2-3	TGTGCCAGCTTACCCGAGGGTGGGATCCTAACAGATACGCAGTATTTT	CASLPEGGILTDTQYF
NA	NA	TRBV7-2	TRBJ2-2	TGTGCCAGCAGCTTAGCCCCGTATTCCGCCGGGGAGCTGTTTTTT	CASSLAPYSAGELFF
NA	NA	TRBV7-9	TRBJ2-7	TGTGCCAGCAGCCCACGGGATCCCGGACACGAGCAGTACTTC	CASSPRDPGHEQYF
many	NA	TRBV12-3/TRBV12-4	TRBJ1-2	TGTGCCAGCAGCATTACAGTGAACTATGGCTACACCTTC	CASSITVNYGYTF
NA	NA	TRBV3-1	TRBJ2-1	TGTGCCAGCAGCCAAGATGGGGATCGGGGTGAGCAGTTCTTC	CASSQDGDRGEQFF
many	TRBD2	TRBV28	TRBJ2-7	TGTGCCAGCAGTCTTAGCGGGAGAGTATACGAGCAGTACTTC	CASSLSGRVYEQYF
NA	NA	TRBV29-1	TRBJ2-2	TGCAGCGTTGAAAAGGGGGGCACCGGGGAGCTGTTTTTT	CSVEKGGTGELFF
NA	TRBD2	TRBV12-3/TRBV12-4	TRBJ2-2	TGTGCCAGCAGTTGGACGAGCGGGAGAGTCGGGGAGCTGTTTTTT	CASSWTSGRVGELFF
NA	NA	TRBV4-1	TRBJ1-2	TGCGCCAGCAGCCAAGACAACACAAATTTCTATGGCTACACCTTC	CASSQDNTNFYGYTF
NA	TRBD1	TRBV20-1	TRBJ2-6	TGCAGTGCTAGAGGGGGGACAGTTAGCTCTGGGGCCAACGTCCTGACTTTC	CSARGGTVSSGANVLTF
many	TRBD2	TRBV20-1	TRBJ2-3	TGCAGTGCTAGAGCTGGCGGGAGAGAGGAGGGCGATACGCAGTATTTT	CSARAGGREEGDTQYF
few	NA	TRBV20-1	TRBJ2-5	TGCAGTGCTAGCCCGTTAGGGAAAGAGACCCAGTACTTC	CSASPLGKETQYF
few	NA	TRBV20-1	TRBJ2-1	TGCAGTGCTAGAGATTTTCCCGCTTATTATGAGCAGTTCTTC	CSARDFPAYYEQFF
few	TRBD2	TRBV20-1	TRBJ2-3	TGCAGTGCTAGGACTAGCGGGAGCATGAATACGCAGTATTTT	CSARTSGSMNTQYF
few	TRBD1	TRBV6-2/TRBV6-3	TRBJ1-2	TGTGCCAGCAGTTACCCGACTCGGAACGGACAGGGAGGAGGCTATGGCTACACCTTC	CASSYPTRNGQGGGYGYTF
NA	TRBD2	TRBV30	TRBJ2-1	TGTGCCTGGAGTTTTGCGGGAGGTTTCAATGAGCAGTTCTTC	CAWSFAGGFNEQFF
few	TRBD2	TRBV3-1	TRBJ2-3	TGTGCCAGCAGCCAAGCCAGGACTAGAGGGGATACGCAGTATTTT	CASSQARTRGDTQYF
NA	NA	TRBV24-1	TRBJ2-5	TGTGCCACCAGTGACCCCGGTGGGGATGAGCAGTACTTC	CATSDPGGDEQYF
NA	NA	TRBV4-2	TRBJ1-3	TGTGCCAGCAGCCAAGTAGGCGCCTACTCAGTTCCCGGGGGAAACACCATATATTTT	CASSQVGAYSVPGGNTIYF
few	NA	TRBV12-3/TRBV12-4	TRBJ2-1	TGTGCCAGCAACCATAACAGGGAGGGAAATGAGCAGTTCTTC	CASNHNREGNEQFF
NA	TRBD2	TRBV20-1	TRBJ2-5	TGCAGTGCTAGATTCCAGGGTGGACTAGCGGGATGGCAGTACTTC	CSARFQGGLAGWQYF
NA	TRBD1	TRBV6-5	TRBJ2-3	TGTGCCAGCAGTAAAAACAGGGGACGGGGCACAGATACGCAGTATTTT	CASSKNRGRGTDTQYF
NA	NA	TRBV27	TRBJ2-3	TGTGCCAGCAGTCCGCCGCCCCGCCCCACAGATACGCAGTATTTT	CASSPPPRPTDTQYF
many	TRBD1	TRBV29-1	TRBJ2-5	TGCAGCGTTGGGACAGGGGCGCTGGAGACCCAGTACTTC	CSVGTGALETQYF
many	NA	TRBV3-1	TRBJ1-2	TGTGCCAGCAGCCAAGTCGCGGGCAACTATGGCTACACCTTC	CASSQVAGNYGYTF
many	NA	TRBV2	TRBJ2-7	TGTGCCAGCTGCCTAAGGAACGAGCAGTACTTC	CASCLRNEQYF
NA	NA	TRBV6-5	TRBJ2-3	TGTGCCAGCAGCAAAGAAAAGGGAGATACGCAGTATTTT	CASSKEKGDTQYF
few	NA	TRBV4-1	TRBJ1-5	TGCGCCAGCAGCTCAGGCCCTTCGGCACCCGCCCAGCCCCAGCATTTT	CASSSGPSAPAQPQHF
few	NA	TRBV6-1	TRBJ2-7	TGTGCCAGCAGTGTTTTGGCGGGCCCCCCCTACGAGCAGTACTTC	CASSVLAGPPYEQYF
NA	NA	TRBV19	TRBJ1-5	TGTGCCAGTACCCACGGCGGGGGGGCGGATCAGCCCCAGCATTTT	CASTHGGGADQPQHF
NA	NA	TRBV29-1	TRBJ1-2	TGCAGCGTCGGGGGGGGGGCCTATGGCTACACCTTC	CSVGGGAYGYTF
NA	NA	TRBV5-8	TRBJ1-1	TGTGCCAGCAGCCCGCAGAGGGTCGGTTATATCACTGAAGCTTTCTTT	CASSPQRVGYITEAFF
few	NA	TRBV15	TRBJ1-1	TGTGCCACCAGCAGAGATCGGGGGCGGAACACTGAAGCTTTCTTT	CATSRDRGRNTEAFF
many	NA	TRBV12-3/TRBV12-4	TRBJ1-5	TGTGCCAGCAGTTCCTCCGGGACCGTCAATCAGCCCCAGCATTTT	CASSSSGTVNQPQHF
NA	TRBD1	TRBV13	TRBJ2-7	TGTGCCAGCAGCTCAACAGGGGGCGAGGGGACCTACGAGCAGTACTTC	CASSSTGGEGTYEQYF
NA	TRBD1	TRBV7-9	TRBJ1-2	TGTGCCAGCAGCATCCAGGGGGAAGGCTACACCTTC	CASSIQGEGYTF
NA	TRBD2	TRBV27	TRBJ2-7	TGTGCCAGCAGTCCGCGGGGACTAGCGGGAGTAGCCGAGCAGTACTTC	CASSPRGLAGVAEQYF
once	NA	TRBV27	TRBJ1-4	TGTGCCGGCAGTTTACAGGGAGGGAGGGGCAATGAAAAACTGTTTTTT	CAGSLQGGRGNEKLFF
NA	NA	TRBV29-1	TRBJ2-7	TGCAGCGTTCGAGCAGGAGAATACGAGCAGTACTTC	CSVRAGEYEQYF
NA	NA	TRBV6-2/TRBV6-3	TRBJ2-3	TGTGCCAGCAGTTACCGGCCAGTCCATAGCCGGGGCACAGATACGCAGTATTTT	CASSYRPVHSRGTDTQYF
few	TRBD1	TRBV19	TRBJ2-7	TGTGCCAGTAGTGCAAGGACAGGGGCGGGTGAGCAGTACTTC	CASSARTGAGEQYF
few	NA	TRBV6-5	TRBJ1-2	TGTGCCAGCAGTTACTCGACTCAGGGGAACTATGGCTACACCTTC	CASSYSTQGNYGYTF
NA	TRBD1	TRBV9	TRBJ2-5	TGTGCCAGCAGCGCCTATGGACAGGGGAATTCAGAGACCCAGTACTTC	CASSAYGQGNSETQYF
NA	NA	TRBV2	TRBJ2-1	TGTGCCAGCAGTGACGTCGACTCCTACAATGAGCAGTTCTTC	CASSDVDSYNEQFF
NA	NA	TRBV28	TRBJ2-4	TGTGCCAGCAGTTTGTCCGGGACGCATACGAGGCAGTACTTC	CASSLSGTHTRQYF
few	TRBD2	TRBV12-3/TRBV12-4	TRBJ2-3	TGTGCCAGCAGTTTTGGCGAGCGGTGGCGGGGGGGCACAGATACGCAGTATTTT	CASSFGERWRGGTDTQYF
many	NA	TRBV7-2	TRBJ2-5	TGTGCCAGCAGCTTAGGGGGGCGCCCACAAGAGACCCAGTACTTC	CASSLGGRPQETQYF
few	NA	TRBV20-1	TRBJ2-7	TGCAGTGCCAGTACAGGGATGCATTCCTACGAGCAGTACTTC	CSASTGMHSYEQYF
NA	NA	TRBV5-1	TRBJ2-3	TGCGCCGGCAGCAGAGCTGGAGATACGCAGTATTTT	CAGSRAGDTQYF
few	NA	TRBV10-3	TRBJ1-2	TGTGCCGCCCGAGGGAACGGAAACTATGGCTACACCTTC	CAARGNGNYGYTF
NA	TRBD2	TRBV7-2	TRBJ2-2	TGTGCCAGCAGCTGGCGTAGTGGCGGGGGGGCGACCGGGGAGCTGTTGTTT	CASSWRSGGGATGELLF
few	NA	TRBV5-8	TRBJ2-5	TGTGCCAGCTTCCCCAATCCGGTAATCCTGCAGACCCAGTACTTC	CASFPNPVILQTQYF